This TCR beta chain was recovered during a study of blood T cell repertoires in COVID-19. Study-wide background: Sites across the United States, Italy and Spain contributed samples from acute and convalescent COVID-19. PBMCs, B-cell-depleted T cells, or T cells were the source of the cDNA or gDNA that made up the material.

The table came from immunoSEQ multiplex PCR; TCRdb's copy has only in-frame clones and leaves some out. The sample has 85,000 to 100,000 clones, around three quarters seen once; the top ten hold about 8.7%. The CDR3 covers 14 residues. CDR1 is SEHNR, CDR2 FQNEAQ, per germline (reference sequence). The V gene end was trimmed by 5 bases and the J gene end by 4 bases; junction bases not matched to a gene: 5. This TCR derives from a man aged 50 to 60 who had recovered from COVID-19. The sequenced sample consisted of peripheral blood. V gene TRBV7-9 combines with J gene TRBJ2-5; 9 nucleotides match TRBD2. As DNA, the CDR3 is TGTGCCAGCAGCCCGGGACTAGCCGTAGAGACCCAGTACTTC. This sequence encodes CASSPGLAVETQYF.